This TCR beta chain comes out of a study of CD8 T cells in ankylosing spondylitis. Study-level findings and limits: Existing reports had already noted some motif variants in reactive arthritis synovial fluid and blood. Ankylosing spondylitis blood appeared to be characterized by a TCR beta motif of eight or nine highly homologous variants.

One entry per CDR3 protein, called by TCRdb with MiXCR from the 5' RACE reads. The sample consists of 350,000 to 550,000 distinct CDR3 sequences, roughly 26% of them appearing once. This clonotype was found many times. Its antigen remains unidentified. The CDR3 spans 15 residues. Trimming took 3 bases from V and 6 from J; bases not matched to a gene: 1. Germline CDR1 is SGHRS and CDR2 is YFSETQ. The sequencing input was blood, either unsorted or a sorted T cell fraction (not recorded which). The clonotype was recovered from a male donor with ankylosing spondylitis. V gene TRBV5-1 combines with J gene TRBJ2-2, with TRBD2 matching 14 bases. The CDR3 coding sequence is TGCGCCAGCAGCTCGGGACTAGCGGGAGCCGGGGAGCTGTTTTTT. It codes for CASSSGLAGAGELFF.